These 16 T cell receptor beta chains were sequenced from one sample in a study of T cell repertoires in cytomegalovirus infection. MiXCR was run by TCRdb on the reads, yielding one entry per CDR3 protein. The data contain almost 500,000 distinct CDR3 sequences, around 10% of them seen just once; the ten biggest clones take up about 9.4%. The sample taken for sequencing was PBMCs. The receptors were sampled from a human donor in good health (CMV status not recorded). Some clones in this sample may be carry-over from other donors' samples.

The V gene is TRBV20-1, the J gene TRBJ2-1; 7 bases align to TRBD2. CDR1 is DFQATT, CDR2 SNEGSKA, per germline (reference sequence). Trimming removed 3 bases from V and 13 bases from J; junction bases left unmatched: 9. This CDR3 has 12 amino acids. The CDR3 loop reads CSASALGGRQFF. The CDR3 coding sequence is TGCAGTGCTAGCGCCCTGGGGGGGAGACAGTTCTTC.

This clonotype has a count of ten or more. This rearrangement joins TRBV27 to TRBJ2-3, with D hard to call. The CDR3 runs to 13 residues. Germline V gene lookup returns CDR1 MNHEY and CDR2 SMNVEV (reference sequence). The V and J ends lost 6 bases and 5 bases respectively, with 12 bases between them. The CDR3 sequence is CASSPNLGDTQYF. The CDR3, as DNA: TGTGCCAGCAGCCCTAACCTCGGAGATACGCAGTATTTT.

This clonotype came up many times. This chain connects TRBV7-2 to TRBJ1-1; D remains unclear. CDR1 is SGHTA, CDR2 FQGNSA, per germline. V dropped 3 bases and J dropped 4 bases, with 15 bases sitting between them. The length of the CDR3 is 15 residues. CDR3 sequence (DNA): TGTGCCAGCAGCTTCGGGTCCTTCGAGGGCACTGAAGCTTTCTTT. It specifies CASSFGSFEGTEAFF.

The V call is TRBV6-2 or TRBV6-3, the J call TRBJ1-5, with D possibly matching TRBD1 (5 bases). Between the trimmed V and J ends, which lost 7 bases and 9 bases, there was a span of 10 bases. This CDR3 spans 11 amino acids. CDR1 MNHEY and CDR2 SVGEGT come from the germline V gene. The CDR3 loop reads CASTHGGPQHF. CDR3 bases: TGTGCCAGCACTCACGGGGGGCCCCAGCATTTT.

In its sample, this clonotype was seen a few times. V gene TRBV2 combines with J gene TRBJ2-4; no clear D. The germline CDR1 and CDR2 sequences are SNHLY and FYNNEI. The V end was cut by 6 bases, the J end by 0 bases, with 21 bases between. The CDR3 has 18 amino acids. The CDR3 is CASRLTNLAILAKNIQYF. The CDR3 region has the DNA TGTGCCAGCAGGCTGACAAATCTCGCCATTTTAGCCAAAAACATTCAGTACTTC. The whole variable domain, remainder taken from reference TRBV2 and TRBJ2-4, is EPEVTQTPSHQVTQMGQEVILRCVPISNHLYFYWYRQILGQKVEFLVSFYNNEISEKSEIFDDQFSVERPDGSNFTLKIRSTKLEDSAMYFCASRLTNLAILAKNIQYFGAGTRLSVL.

This clonotype has ten or more counts. CDR3 bases: TGTGCCAGCAGCTTAGGCGTGGGGGGAGGCTATGGCTACACCTTC. Its translation: CASSLGVGGGYGYTF. The chain recombines TRBV7-2 with TRBJ1-2, with D possibly TRBD1 on 5 matching bases. Germline values: CDR1 SGHTA, CDR2 FQGNSA. Trimming cost V 1 base and J 4 bases, with 13 bases left between them. CDR3 length: 15 residues. Full variable domain (outside the CDR3, taken from reference TRBV7-2 and TRBJ1-2): GAGVSQSPSNKVTEKGKDVELRCDPISGHTALYWYRQSLGQGLEFLIYFQGNSAPDKSGLPSDRFSAERTGGSVSTLTIQRTQQEDSAVYLCASSLGVGGGYGYTFGSGTRLTVV.

This clonotype was detected a few times. V gene TRBV29-1 combines with J gene TRBJ2-6; D call uncertain. Germline-derived CDR1 and CDR2 are SQVTM and ANQGSEA. The CDR3 has 15 residues. V dropped 4 bases and J dropped 0 bases, with 10 bases sitting between them. The CDR3 bases are TGCAGCGTTGTTGGCATAAACTCTGGGGCCAACGTCCTGACTTTC. It specifies CSVVGINSGANVLTF.

The V gene is TRBV5-1, the J gene TRBJ2-5; 7 bases agree with TRBD2. Germline V gene data show CDR1 as SGHRS and CDR2 as YFSETQ. The trim removed 4 bases at V and 2 bases at J, leaving 11 bases unmatched. The CDR3 has 16 residues. CDR3 nucleotides: TGCGCCAGCAGCCGTAATCCCGGGACTATTCAAGAGACCCAGTACTTC. Translated, it gives CASSRNPGTIQETQYF.

Ten or more counts support this clonotype. V and J are TRBV5-4 and TRBJ2-5; 7 bases align to TRBD1. V dropped 0 bases and J dropped 3; count of bases not matched to a gene: 2. Germline lookup yields CDR1 SGHNT and CDR2 YYREEE (reference sequence). There are 14 residues in the CDR3. CDR3 DNA: TGTGCCAGCAGCTTGGCCCAGGGGGAAGAGACCCAGTACTTC. Encoded protein: CASSLAQGEETQYF. The full variable domain, completed using reference TRBV5-4 and TRBJ2-5, is ETGVTQSPTHLIKTRGQQVTLRCSSQSGHNTVSWYQQALGQGPQFIFQYYREEENGRGNFPPRFSGLQFPNYSSELNVNALELDDSALYLCASSLAQGEETQYFGPGTRLLVL.

Ten or more counts support this clonotype. This chain joins TRBV18 and TRBJ2-7; 11 positions agree with TRBD1. The V segment lost 2 bases and the J segment 5 bases; nucleotides outside the gene matches: 2. From germline, CDR1 is KGHSH and CDR2 LQKENI. The CDR3 is made up of 14 amino acids. This chain's CDR3 is CASSPGQGAHEQYF. As DNA, the CDR3 is TGTGCCAGCTCACCAGGACAGGGGGCCCACGAGCAGTACTTC. The entire variable domain, with the rest obtained from reference TRBV18 and TRBJ2-7, is as follows: NAGVMQNPRHLVRRRGQEARLRCSPMKGHSHVYWYRQLPEEGLKFMVYLQKENIIDESGMPKERFSAEFPKEGPSILRIQQVVRGDSAAYFCASSPGQGAHEQYFGPGTRLTVT.

This clonotype was picked up many times. The rearrangement joins TRBV25-1 to TRBJ2-7; TRBD2 might be the D (7 bases). Trimming pared 5 bases from V and 1 base from J, leaving 15 bases between. The CDR3 covers 15 residues. The germline V gene has CDR1 MGHDK and CDR2 SYGVNS. The chain's CDR3 is CASSTLGGASYEQYF. The DNA of the CDR3 is TGTGCCAGCAGTACCCTGGGGGGGGCGTCCTACGAGCAGTACTTC.

This chain joins TRBV29-1 and TRBJ2-7; either TRBD1 or TRBD2 may fit D (7 bases each). The CDR3 spans 13 residues. Trimming cost V 2 bases and J 4 bases, with 12 bases left between them. Per the germline V gene, CDR1 is SQVTM and CDR2 is ANQGSEA. CDR3 in DNA: TGCAGCGTTGAACAGGGGGGGCTATACGAGCAGTACTTC. Translating gives CSVEQGGLYEQYF.

V gene TRBV30 combines with J gene TRBJ2-2, with D possibly being TRBD1 (6 bases). Germline CDR1 reads GTSNPN; CDR2 reads SVGIG (reference sequence). V dropped 3 bases and J dropped 4 bases, with 9 bases sitting between them. The CDR3 extends over 13 amino acids. In nucleotides, the CDR3 is TGTGCCTGGAGGCCGGACAGCACCGGGGAGCTGTTTTTT. Amino acid sequence: CAWRPDSTGELFF.

This clonotype was picked up many times. This chain joins TRBV7-2 and TRBJ1-2, with 7 bases matching TRBD1. V trimming: 5 bases; J trimming: 8 bases; junction bases outside the gene matches: 8. The CDR3 covers 13 residues. The germline gives CDR1 SGHTA, CDR2 FQGNSA. This chain's CDR3 is CASSPGTESGYTF. In nucleotides, the CDR3 is TGTGCCAGCAGCCCCGGGACAGAGTCGGGCTACACCTTC.

This clonotype was picked up many times. The chain uses TRBV10-3 and TRBJ2-3, with TRBD2 identical over 9 bases. The trim removed 3 bases at V and 0 bases at J, leaving 13 bases unmatched. Germline V gene data show CDR1 as ENHRY and CDR2 as SYGVKD. The length of the CDR3 is 19 residues. The CDR3 reads CAISDGGSGSGGSTDTQYF. The CDR3 DNA sequence: TGTGCCATCAGTGACGGGGGTAGCGGGAGCGGGGGTAGCACAGATACGCAGTATTTT.

This clonotype has a count of ten or more. The chain couples TRBV12-3 or TRBV12-4 to TRBJ1-4; D may be TRBD1 (6 bases). The CDR3 runs 15 residues. Trimming cost V 5 bases and J 8 bases, with 18 bases left between them. Here the CDR3 reads CASSPSSGGGEKLFF. CDR3 nucleotides: TGTGCCAGCAGTCCTAGCTCGGGGGGCGGAGAAAAACTGTTTTTT.